Following are 7 T cell receptor beta chains from one sample sequenced in a study. TCRdb fed the 5' RACE reads into MiXCR, producing one record per CDR3 protein. The sample holds about 32,000 distinct CDR3 sequences, 20% to 30% seen once. Tregs were sorted as CD4+CD25+CD127-/low cells. Sequenced sample: tumor-infiltrating Tregs sorted from the breast tumor. Receptor source: a female donor with breast cancer.

This clonotype has more than one count but fewer than ten. A single base separates this from a much larger clone, so it may be a read error. This sequence joins TRBV7-3 and TRBJ2-1; 9 nucleotides agree with TRBD2. V lost 4 bases to trimming and J lost 9 bases; unmatched junction nucleotides: 10. CDR1 and CDR2 (germline): SGHTA, FQGTGA. The CDR3 has 15 residues. This chain's CDR3 is CASSSVLAGVSEQFF. DNA for the CDR3: TGTGCCAGCAGCTCGGTCTTAGCGGGAGTGAGTGAGCAGTTCTTC.

There are many counts of this clonotype. The chain has TRBV5-1 and TRBJ1-5; D is possibly TRBD1 (5 bases). Deletions cut 0 bases from V and 6 bases from J, with 10 bases between. Per germline, CDR1 SGHRS and CDR2 YFSETQ. The CDR3 totals 14 residues. CDR3 sequence (DNA): TGCGCCAGCAGCTTGGAGGGGTTGGGTCAGCCCCAGCATTTT. It encodes CASSLEGLGQPQHF.

This clonotype was seen a handful of times. This chain uses TRBV20-1 with TRBJ2-7, with 9 bases matching TRBD2. Germline values: CDR1 DFQATT, CDR2 SNEGSKA (reference sequence). The J segment lost 6 bases and the V segment lost 8 bases, leaving 11 bases of the junction unmatched. The CDR3 is 13 residues long. The CDR3 DNA follows: TGCAGTCTACCGGGACTAGCTTTACTCGAGCAGTACTTC. Protein product: CSLPGLALLEQYF.

The chain uses TRBV20-1 and TRBJ2-1; 12 bases match TRBD2. The V segment lost 2 bases and the J segment 8 bases; nucleotides outside the gene matches: 4. This CDR3 is 14 amino acids long. Looked up from germline, CDR1 is DFQATT and CDR2 is SNEGSKA (reference sequence). The CDR3 reads CSARSSSGRDEQFF. The CDR3 nucleotides are TGCAGTGCTAGATCTTCTAGCGGGAGGGATGAGCAGTTCTTC.

This clonotype was picked up many times. The rearrangement links TRBV25-1 to TRBJ2-7, with 11 bases lining up with TRBD2. Germline CDR1 is MGHDK and CDR2 is SYGVNS. The length of the CDR3 is 16 residues. J gave up 1 base and V 3 bases, and 5 bases lay outside the gene matches. This CDR3 is CASSDQTSGRSYEQYF. CDR3 bases: TGTGCCAGCAGTGATCAAACTAGCGGGAGATCCTACGAGCAGTACTTC.

Regarding this clonotype: It may be a read error: a sequence one base away is much more abundant. This chain uses TRBV24-1 with TRBJ2-1; 9 positions match TRBD1. The CDR3 loop spans 16 amino acids. CDR1 KGHDR and CDR2 SFDVKD come from the germline V gene. CDR3 bases: TGTACCACCAGTGACGCCGGGACAGGGAAAGGCAATGAGCAGTTCTTC. It yields the protein CTTSDAGTGKGNEQFF.

This clonotype was detected ten times or more. CDR3 in amino acids: CSAIIGGRDGEQYF. CDR3 in DNA: TGCAGTGCTATTATCGGCGGGAGGGATGGCGAGCAGTACTTC. V usage is TRBV20-1 and J usage is TRBJ2-7; 9 positions match TRBD2. CDR3 length: 14 residues. Germline CDR1 reads DFQATT; CDR2 reads SNEGSKA (reference sequence). J was trimmed by 6 bases and V by 4 bases; bases with no gene match: 10.